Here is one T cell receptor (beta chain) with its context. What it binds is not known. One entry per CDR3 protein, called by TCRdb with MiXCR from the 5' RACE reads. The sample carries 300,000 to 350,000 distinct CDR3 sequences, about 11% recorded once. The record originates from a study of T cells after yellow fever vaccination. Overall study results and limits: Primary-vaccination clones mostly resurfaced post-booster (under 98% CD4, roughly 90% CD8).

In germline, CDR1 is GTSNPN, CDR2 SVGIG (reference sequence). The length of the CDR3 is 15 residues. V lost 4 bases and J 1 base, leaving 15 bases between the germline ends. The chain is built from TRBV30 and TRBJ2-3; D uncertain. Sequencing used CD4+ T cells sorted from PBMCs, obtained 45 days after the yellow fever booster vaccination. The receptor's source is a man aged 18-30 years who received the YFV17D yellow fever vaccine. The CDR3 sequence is CAWTANPSGTDTQYF. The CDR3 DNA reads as TGTGCCTGGACAGCGAACCCCAGTGGCACAGATACGCAGTATTTT.